The rows below give T cell receptor beta chains drawn from one sample of a study of T cells expressing NK-cell markers. No DNA is given; TCRdb re-called the 5' RACE reads and lists each CDR3 protein once. The sample features roughly 450,000 distinct CDR3 sequences, with more than 1.4% in its top ten. The sequenced material came from blood T cells: a sorted CD56 or NKG2C T cell subset, CD4+ or CD8+ T cells, or bulk PBMC T cells (not recorded which). The receptors were gathered from a woman between 45 and 65 years old in good health. Both conserved end residues are part of each CDR3. The order of the fields is V gene, J gene, CDR3 protein.

TRBV12-3/TRBV12-4	TRBJ2-3	CASTRQGDADTQYF
TRBV5-1	TRBJ2-1	CASWSLQDNEQFF
TRBV2	TRBJ2-5	CASRVDNQETQYF
TRBV11-2	TRBJ2-3	CASSIELPDTQYF
TRBV11-2	TRBJ2-2	CASRPSFANTGELFF
TRBV4-1	TRBJ2-5	CASSPSGSTETQYF
TRBV24-1	TRBJ2-5	CATSGVSSGDQETQYF
TRBV12-3/TRBV12-4	TRBJ1-2	CASSTDSKRYGYTF
TRBV12-3/TRBV12-4	TRBJ2-1	CASRDSPFSSYNEQFF
TRBV28	TRBJ2-5	CASRIQGGQETQYF
TRBV7-9	TRBJ2-1	CASSTGTKDEQFF
TRBV5-5	TRBJ2-7	CASSLDLLISYEQYF